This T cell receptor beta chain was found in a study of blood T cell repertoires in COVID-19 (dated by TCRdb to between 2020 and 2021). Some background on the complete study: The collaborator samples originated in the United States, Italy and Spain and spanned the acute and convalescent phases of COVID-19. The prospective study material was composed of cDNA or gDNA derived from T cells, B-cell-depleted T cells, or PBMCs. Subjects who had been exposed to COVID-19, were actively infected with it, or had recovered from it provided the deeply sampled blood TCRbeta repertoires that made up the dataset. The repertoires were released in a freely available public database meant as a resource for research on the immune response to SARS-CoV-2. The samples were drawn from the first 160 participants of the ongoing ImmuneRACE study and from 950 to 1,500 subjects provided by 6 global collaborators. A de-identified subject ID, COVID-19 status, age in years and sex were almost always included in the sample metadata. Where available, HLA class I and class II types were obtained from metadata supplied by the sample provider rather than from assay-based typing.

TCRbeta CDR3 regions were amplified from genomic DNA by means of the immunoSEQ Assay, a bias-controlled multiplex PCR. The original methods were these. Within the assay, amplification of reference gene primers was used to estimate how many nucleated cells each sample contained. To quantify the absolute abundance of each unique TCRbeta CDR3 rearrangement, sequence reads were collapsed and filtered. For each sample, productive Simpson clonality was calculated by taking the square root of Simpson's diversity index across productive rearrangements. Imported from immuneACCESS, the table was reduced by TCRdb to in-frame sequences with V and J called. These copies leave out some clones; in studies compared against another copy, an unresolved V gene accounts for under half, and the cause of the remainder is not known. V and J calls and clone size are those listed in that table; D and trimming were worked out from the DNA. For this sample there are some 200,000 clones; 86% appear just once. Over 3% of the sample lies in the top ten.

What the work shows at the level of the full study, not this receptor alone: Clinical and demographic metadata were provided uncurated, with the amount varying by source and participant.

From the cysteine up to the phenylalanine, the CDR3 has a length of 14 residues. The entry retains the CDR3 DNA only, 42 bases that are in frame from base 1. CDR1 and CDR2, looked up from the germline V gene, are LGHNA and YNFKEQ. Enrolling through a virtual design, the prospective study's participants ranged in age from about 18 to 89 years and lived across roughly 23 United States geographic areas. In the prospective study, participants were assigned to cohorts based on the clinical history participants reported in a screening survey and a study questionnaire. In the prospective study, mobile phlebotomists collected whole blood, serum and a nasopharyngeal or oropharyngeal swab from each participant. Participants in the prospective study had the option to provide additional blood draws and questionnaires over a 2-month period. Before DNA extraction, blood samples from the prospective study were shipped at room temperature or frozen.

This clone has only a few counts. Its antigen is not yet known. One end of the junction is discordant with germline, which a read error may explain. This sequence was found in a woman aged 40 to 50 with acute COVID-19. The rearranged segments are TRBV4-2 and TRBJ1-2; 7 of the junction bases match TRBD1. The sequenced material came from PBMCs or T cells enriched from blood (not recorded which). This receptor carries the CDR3 CASSQDRSGGSVPF. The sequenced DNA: TGTGCCAGCAGCCAAGATCGGTCAGGGGGTTCTGTGCCCTTC.